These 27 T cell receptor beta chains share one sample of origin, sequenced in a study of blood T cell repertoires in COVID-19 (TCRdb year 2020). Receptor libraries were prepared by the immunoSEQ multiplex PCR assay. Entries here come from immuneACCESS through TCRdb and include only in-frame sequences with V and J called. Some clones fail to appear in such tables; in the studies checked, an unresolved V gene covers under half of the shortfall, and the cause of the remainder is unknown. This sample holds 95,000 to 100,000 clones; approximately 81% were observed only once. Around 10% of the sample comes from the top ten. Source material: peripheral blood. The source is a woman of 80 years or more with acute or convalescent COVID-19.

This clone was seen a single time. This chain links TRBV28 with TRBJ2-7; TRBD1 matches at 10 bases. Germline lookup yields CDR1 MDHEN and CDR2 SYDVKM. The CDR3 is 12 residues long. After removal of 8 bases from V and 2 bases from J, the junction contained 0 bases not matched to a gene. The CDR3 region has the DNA TGTGCCAGCGGGACAGGGGCCTACGAGCAGTACTTC. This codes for CASGTGAYEQYF.

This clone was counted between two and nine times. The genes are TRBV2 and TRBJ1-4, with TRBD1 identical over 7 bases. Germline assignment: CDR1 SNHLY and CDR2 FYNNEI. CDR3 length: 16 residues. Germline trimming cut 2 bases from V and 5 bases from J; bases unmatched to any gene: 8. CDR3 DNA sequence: TGTGCCAGCAGTGAACCATGGGGACAGTCCAATGAAAAACTGTTTTTT. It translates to CASSEPWGQSNEKLFF.

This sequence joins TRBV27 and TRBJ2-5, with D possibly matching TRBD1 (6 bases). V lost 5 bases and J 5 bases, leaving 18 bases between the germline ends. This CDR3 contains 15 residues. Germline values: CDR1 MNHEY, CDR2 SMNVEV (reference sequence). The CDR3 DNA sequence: TGTGCCAGCAGTATCCGACAGGACCACGGGGAGACCCAGTACTTC. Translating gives CASSIRQDHGETQYF.

CDR3 region: CATTPPSTDTQYF. The CDR3 DNA follows: TGTGCCACCACACCGCCGAGCACAGATACGCAGTATTTT. The chain employs TRBV19 and TRBJ2-3, with D hard to call. The germline V gene encodes CDR1 LNHDA and CDR2 SQIVND (reference sequence). The CDR3 runs to 13 residues. The V gene lost 10 bases and the J gene lost 0 bases, with 11 bases spanning the gap.

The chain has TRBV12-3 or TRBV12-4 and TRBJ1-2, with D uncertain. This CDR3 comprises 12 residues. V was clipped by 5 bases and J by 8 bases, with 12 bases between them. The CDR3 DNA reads TGTGCCAGCAGTCGGTCCTCTATGGGCTACACCTTC. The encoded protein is CASSRSSMGYTF.

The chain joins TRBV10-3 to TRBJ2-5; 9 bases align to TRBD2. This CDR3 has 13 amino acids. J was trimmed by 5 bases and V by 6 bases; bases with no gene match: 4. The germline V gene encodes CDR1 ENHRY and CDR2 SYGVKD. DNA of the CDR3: TGTGCCATCAGGGGGACTAGCAGTGAGACCCAGTACTTC. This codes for CAIRGTSSETQYF.

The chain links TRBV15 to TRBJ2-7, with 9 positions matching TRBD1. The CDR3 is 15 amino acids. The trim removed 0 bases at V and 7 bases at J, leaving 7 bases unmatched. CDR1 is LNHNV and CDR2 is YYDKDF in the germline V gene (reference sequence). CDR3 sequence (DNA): TGTGCCACCAGCAGAGATCCGACAGGGGGAAGTGAGCAGTACTTC. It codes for CATSRDPTGGSEQYF.

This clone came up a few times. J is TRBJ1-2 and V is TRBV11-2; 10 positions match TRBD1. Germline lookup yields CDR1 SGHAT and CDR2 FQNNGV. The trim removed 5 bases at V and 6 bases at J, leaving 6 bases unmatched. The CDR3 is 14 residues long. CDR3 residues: CASSPDRGENGYTF. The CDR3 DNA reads TGTGCCAGCAGCCCGGACAGGGGGGAGAATGGCTACACCTTC.

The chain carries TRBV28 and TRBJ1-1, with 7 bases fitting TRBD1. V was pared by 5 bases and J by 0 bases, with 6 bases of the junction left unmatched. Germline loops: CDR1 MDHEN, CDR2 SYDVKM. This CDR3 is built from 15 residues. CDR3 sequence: CASSNPGTVNTEAFF. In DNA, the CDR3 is TGTGCCAGCAGTAACCCCGGGACAGTGAACACTGAAGCTTTCTTT.

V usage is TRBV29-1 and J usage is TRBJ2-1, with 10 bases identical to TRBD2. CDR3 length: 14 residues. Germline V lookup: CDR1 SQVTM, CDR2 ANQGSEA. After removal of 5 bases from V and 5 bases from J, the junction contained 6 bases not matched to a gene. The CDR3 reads CSVSGGGYHNEQFF. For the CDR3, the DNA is TGCAGCGTTAGCGGGGGGGGCTATCACAATGAGCAGTTCTTC.

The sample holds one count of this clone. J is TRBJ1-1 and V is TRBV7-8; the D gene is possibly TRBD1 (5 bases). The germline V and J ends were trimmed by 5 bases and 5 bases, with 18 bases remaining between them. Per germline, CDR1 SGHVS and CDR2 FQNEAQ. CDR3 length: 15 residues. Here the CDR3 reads CASSPRRGTGTEAFF. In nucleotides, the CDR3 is TGTGCCAGCAGCCCACGGAGGGGCACGGGAACTGAAGCTTTCTTT.

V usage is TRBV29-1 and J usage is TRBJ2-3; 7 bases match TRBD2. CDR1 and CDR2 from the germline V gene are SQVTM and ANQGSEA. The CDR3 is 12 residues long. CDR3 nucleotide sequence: TGCACCGCTCGGGGGGTGGGAGATACGCAGTATTTT. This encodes CTARGVGDTQYF.

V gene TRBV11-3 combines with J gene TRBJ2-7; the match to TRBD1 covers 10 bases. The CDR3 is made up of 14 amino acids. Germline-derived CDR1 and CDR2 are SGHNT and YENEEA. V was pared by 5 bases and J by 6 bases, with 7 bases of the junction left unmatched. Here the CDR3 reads CASSRTGGRLEQYF. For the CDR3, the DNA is TGTGCCAGCAGCCGGACAGGGGGAAGACTCGAGCAGTACTTC.

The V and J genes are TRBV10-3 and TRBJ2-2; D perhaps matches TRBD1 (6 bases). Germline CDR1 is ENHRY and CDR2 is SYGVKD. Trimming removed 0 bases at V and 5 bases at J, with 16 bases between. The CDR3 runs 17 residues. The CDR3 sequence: CAISESILTGGTGELFF. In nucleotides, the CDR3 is TGTGCCATCAGTGAGTCGATATTGACAGGCGGGACCGGGGAGCTGTTTTTT.

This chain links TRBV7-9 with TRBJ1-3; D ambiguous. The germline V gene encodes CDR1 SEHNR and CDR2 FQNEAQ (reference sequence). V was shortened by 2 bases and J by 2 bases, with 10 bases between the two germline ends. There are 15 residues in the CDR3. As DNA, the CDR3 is TGTGCCAGCAGCTTAATCTGGACTACTGGAAACACCATATATTTT. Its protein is CASSLIWTTGNTIYF.

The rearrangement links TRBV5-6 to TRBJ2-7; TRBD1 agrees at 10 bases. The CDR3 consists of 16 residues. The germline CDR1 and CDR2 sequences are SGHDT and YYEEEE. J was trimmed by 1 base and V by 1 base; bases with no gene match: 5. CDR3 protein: CASSLPGQGTSYEQYF. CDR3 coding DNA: TGTGCCAGCAGCTTGCCGGGACAGGGGACGTCCTACGAGCAGTACTTC.

CDR3 nucleotides: TGTGCCAGCACCAGGGGGGTAACAGAGAACACTGAAGCTTTCTTT. This codes for CASTRGVTENTEAFF. The chain couples TRBV5-5 to TRBJ1-1, with 7 bases aligning to TRBD1. V shed 6 bases and J 1 base; nucleotides not matched to a gene: 9. Germline assignment: CDR1 SGHKS and CDR2 YYEKEE (reference sequence). The CDR3 has 15 amino acids.

The CDR3 DNA sequence: TGCGCCAGCAGCTTTGATCCTCCGGGACAGTCCTACAATGAGCAGTTCTTC. Translated, it gives CASSFDPPGQSYNEQFF. The rearrangement joins TRBV5-1 to TRBJ2-1; TRBD1 agrees at 7 bases. The V gene's germline CDR1 is SGHRS and CDR2 YFSETQ. This CDR3 comprises 17 residues. J gave up 1 base and V 2 bases, and 9 bases lay outside the gene matches.

CDR3 bases: TGTGCCAGCAGCAAGGGTCAGGGCCCCTACGAGCAGTACGTC. It encodes CASSKGQGPYEQYV. This chain links TRBV21-1 with TRBJ2-7; the D segment call TRBD1 is taken from the table without a DNA check. TRBV21-1 is listed as a pseudogene. This CDR3 is built from 14 residues.

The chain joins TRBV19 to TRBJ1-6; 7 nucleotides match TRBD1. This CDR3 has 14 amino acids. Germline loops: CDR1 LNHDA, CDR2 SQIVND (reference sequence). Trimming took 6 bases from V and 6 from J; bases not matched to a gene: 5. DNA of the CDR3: TGTGCCAGTAGGGCAGGGGGACCTAATTCACCCCTCCACTTT. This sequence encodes CASRAGGPNSPLHF.

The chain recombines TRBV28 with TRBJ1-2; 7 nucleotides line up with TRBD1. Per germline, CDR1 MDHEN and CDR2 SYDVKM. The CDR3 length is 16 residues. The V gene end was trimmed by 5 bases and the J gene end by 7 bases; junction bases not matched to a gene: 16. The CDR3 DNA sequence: TGTGCCAGCAGTACCCCGGGACAGTCGGAGTCAGGTGGCTACACCTTC. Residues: CASSTPGQSESGGYTF.

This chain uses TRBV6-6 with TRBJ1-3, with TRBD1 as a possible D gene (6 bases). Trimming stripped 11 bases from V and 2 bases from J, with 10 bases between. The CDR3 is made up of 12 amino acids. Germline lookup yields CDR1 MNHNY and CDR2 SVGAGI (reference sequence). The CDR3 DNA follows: TGTGCCTCGGGGGGGCCTGGAAACACCATATATTTT. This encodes CASGGPGNTIYF.

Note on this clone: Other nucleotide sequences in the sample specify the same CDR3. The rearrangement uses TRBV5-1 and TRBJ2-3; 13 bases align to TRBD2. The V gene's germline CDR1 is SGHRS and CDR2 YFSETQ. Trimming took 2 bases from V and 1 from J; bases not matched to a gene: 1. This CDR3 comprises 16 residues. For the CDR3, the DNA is TGCGCCAGCAGCTTAGGGACTAGCGGGGGCACAGATACGCAGTATTTT. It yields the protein CASSLGTSGGTDTQYF. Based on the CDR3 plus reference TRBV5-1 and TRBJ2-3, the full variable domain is KAGVTQTPRYLIKTRGQQVTLSCSPISGHRSVSWYQQTPGQGLQFLFEYFSETQRNKGNFPGRFSGRQFSNSRSEMNVSTLELGDSALYLCASSLGTSGGTDTQYFGPGTRLTVL.

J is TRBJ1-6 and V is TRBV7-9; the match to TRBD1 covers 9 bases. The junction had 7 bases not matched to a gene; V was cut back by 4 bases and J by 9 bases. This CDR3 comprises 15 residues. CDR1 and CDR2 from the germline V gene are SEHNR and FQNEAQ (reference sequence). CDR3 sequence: CASSSPGQGLSPLHF. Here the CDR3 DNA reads TGTGCCAGCAGCTCGCCGGGACAGGGTCTTTCACCCCTCCACTTT.

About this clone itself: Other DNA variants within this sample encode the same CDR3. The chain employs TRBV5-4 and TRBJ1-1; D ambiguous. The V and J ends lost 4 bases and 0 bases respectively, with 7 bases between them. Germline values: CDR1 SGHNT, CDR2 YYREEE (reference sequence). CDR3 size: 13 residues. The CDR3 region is CASSASLNTEAFF. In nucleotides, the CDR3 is TGTGCCAGCAGCGCGAGCTTGAACACTGAAGCTTTCTTT. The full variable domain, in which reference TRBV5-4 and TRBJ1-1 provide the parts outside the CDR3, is ETGVTQSPTHLIKTRGQQVTLRCSSQSGHNTVSWYQQALGQGPQFIFQYYREEENGRGNFPPRFSGLQFPNYSSELNVNALELDDSALYLCASSASLNTEAFFGQGTRLTVV.

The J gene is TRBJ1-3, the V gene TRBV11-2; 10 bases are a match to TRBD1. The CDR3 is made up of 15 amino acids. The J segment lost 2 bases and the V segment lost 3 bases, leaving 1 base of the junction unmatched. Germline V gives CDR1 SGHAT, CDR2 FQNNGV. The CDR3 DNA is TGTGCCAGCAGCTTTGGGACAGGGGCTGGAAACACCATATATTTT. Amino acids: CASSFGTGAGNTIYF.

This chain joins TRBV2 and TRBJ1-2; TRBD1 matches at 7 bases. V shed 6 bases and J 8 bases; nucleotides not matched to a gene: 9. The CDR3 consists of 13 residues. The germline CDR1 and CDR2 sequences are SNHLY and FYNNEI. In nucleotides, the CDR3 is TGTGCCAGCAGAACCGAGGGGGCGGAAGGCTACACCTTC. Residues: CASRTEGAEGYTF.